This T cell receptor beta chain was retrieved from a study of OX40 agonist ivuxolimab in advanced cancers. About the research overall: Partial responses were recorded for three patients, including one with hepatocellular carcinoma and two with cutaneous melanoma. Regarding the study as a whole: Nonresponders, in some cases, also had low normalized T-cell clonal expansion. In general, CD8+ T cells held more expanded clones than CD4+ did, on average.

Samples were taken at baseline and on day 1 of cycles 4 and 7. V lost 0 bases to trimming and J lost 4 bases, with 1 base between them. CDR1 is DFQATT, CDR2 SNEGSKA, per germline (reference sequence). CDR3 length: 10 residues. With regard to this clone: Its target is unknown.

TCRdb's copy holds only in-frame clones and misses some; the assay was immunoSEQ multiplex PCR. There are tens of thousands of clones in the sample; 92% occur only once, and 0.4% to 0.5% lies in the top ten. The chain combines TRBV20-1 with TRBJ2-7; the D is unclear. The clonotype originates from an adult with an advanced solid tumor such as melanoma, head and neck, liver or kidney cancer. The source was CD4+ or CD8+ T cells sorted from blood, collected in a trial of the OX40 agonist ivuxolimab. In DNA, the CDR3 is TGCAGTGCTAGAGATTACGAGCAGTACTTC. Protein sequence: CSARDYEQYF.